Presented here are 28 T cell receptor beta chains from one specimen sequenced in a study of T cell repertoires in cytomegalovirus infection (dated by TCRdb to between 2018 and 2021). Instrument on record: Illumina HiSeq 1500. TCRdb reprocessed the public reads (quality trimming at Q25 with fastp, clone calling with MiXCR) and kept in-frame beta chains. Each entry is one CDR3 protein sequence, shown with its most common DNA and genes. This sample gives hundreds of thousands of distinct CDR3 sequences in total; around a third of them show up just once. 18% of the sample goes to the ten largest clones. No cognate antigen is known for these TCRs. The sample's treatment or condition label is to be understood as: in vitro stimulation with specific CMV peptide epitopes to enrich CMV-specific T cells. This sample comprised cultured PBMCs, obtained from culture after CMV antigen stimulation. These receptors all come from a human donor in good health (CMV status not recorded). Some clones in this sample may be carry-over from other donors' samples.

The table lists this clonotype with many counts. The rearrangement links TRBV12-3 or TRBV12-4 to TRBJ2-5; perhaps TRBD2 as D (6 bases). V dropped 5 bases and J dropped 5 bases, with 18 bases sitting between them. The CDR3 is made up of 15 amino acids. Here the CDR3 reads CASSTGTGLWETQYF. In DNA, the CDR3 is TGTGCCAGCAGTACGGGCACGGGACTCTGGGAGACCCAGTACTTC.

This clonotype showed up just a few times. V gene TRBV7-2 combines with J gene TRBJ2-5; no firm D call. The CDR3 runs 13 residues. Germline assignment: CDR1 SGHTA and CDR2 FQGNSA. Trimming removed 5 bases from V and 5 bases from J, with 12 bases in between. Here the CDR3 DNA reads TGTGCCAGCAGCCCCCCCCCCAGGGAGACCCAGTACTTC. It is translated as CASSPPPRETQYF.

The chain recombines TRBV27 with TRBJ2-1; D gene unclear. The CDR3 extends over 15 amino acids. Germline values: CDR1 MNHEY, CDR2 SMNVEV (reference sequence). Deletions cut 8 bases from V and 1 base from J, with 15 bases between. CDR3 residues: CASHLGFLSYNEQFF. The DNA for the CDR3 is TGTGCCAGCCACCTTGGGTTCTTGTCCTACAATGAGCAGTTCTTC.

In nucleotides, the CDR3 is TGCGCCAGCAGCCACCCCCGGACTAGCGGAGAGACCCAGTACTTC. Encoded protein: CASSHPRTSGETQYF. The genes are TRBV4-1 and TRBJ2-5, with 10 positions matching TRBD2. Looked up from germline, CDR1 is MGHRA and CDR2 is YSYEKL. The length of the CDR3 is 15 residues. The ends lost 3 bases at V and 4 bases at J; junction bases unmatched: 5.

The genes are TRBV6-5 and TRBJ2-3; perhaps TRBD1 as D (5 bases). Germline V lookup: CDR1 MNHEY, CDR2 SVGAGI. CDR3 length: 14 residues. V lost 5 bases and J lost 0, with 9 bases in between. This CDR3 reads CASSTGVSTDTQYF. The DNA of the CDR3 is TGTGCCAGCAGTACAGGAGTAAGCACAGATACGCAGTATTTT.

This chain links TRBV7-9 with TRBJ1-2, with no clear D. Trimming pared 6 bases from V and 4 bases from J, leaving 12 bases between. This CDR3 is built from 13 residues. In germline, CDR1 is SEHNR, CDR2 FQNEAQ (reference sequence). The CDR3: CASRSDKGYGYTF. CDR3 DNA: TGTGCCAGCAGATCTGACAAGGGCTATGGCTACACCTTC.

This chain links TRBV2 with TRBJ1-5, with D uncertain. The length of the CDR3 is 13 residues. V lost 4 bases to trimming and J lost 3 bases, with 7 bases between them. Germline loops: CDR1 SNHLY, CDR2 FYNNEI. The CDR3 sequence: CASSAWDNQPQHF. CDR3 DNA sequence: TGTGCCAGCAGTGCCTGGGACAATCAGCCCCAGCATTTT.

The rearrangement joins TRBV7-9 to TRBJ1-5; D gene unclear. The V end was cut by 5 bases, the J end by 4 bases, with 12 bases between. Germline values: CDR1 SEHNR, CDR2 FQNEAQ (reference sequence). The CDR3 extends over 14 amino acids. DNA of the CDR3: TGTGCCAGCAGCGGTGGGGTCGTAAATCAGCCCCAGCATTTT. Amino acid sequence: CASSGGVVNQPQHF.

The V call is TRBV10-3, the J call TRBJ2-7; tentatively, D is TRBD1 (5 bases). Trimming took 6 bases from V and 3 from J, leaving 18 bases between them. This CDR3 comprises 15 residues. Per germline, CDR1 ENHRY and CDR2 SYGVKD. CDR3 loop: CAISHGGASDYEQYF. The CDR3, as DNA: TGTGCCATCAGCCATGGTGGGGCTTCGGACTACGAGCAGTACTTC.

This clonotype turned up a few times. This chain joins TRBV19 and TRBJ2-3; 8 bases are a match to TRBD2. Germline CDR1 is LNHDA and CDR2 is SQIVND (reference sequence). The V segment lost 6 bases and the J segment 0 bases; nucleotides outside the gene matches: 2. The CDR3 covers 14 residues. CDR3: CASRGLASTDTQYF. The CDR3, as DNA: TGTGCCAGTAGAGGACTAGCTAGCACAGATACGCAGTATTTT.

This CDR3 is CASSPQGVAQPQHF. The CDR3 bases are TGTGCCAGTAGTCCACAGGGGGTTGCTCAGCCCCAGCATTTT. The V and J genes are TRBV19 and TRBJ1-5, with 8 bases fitting TRBD1. This CDR3 has 14 amino acids. Germline V gene sequence: CDR1 LNHDA, CDR2 SQIVND (reference sequence). J lost 6 bases, V lost 5 bases, and 6 bases had no gene match.

The CDR3 region has the DNA TGTGCCAGCAGTTCCCTAGGAGGCGGGGCCTACAATGAGCAGTTCTTC. Its translation is CASSSLGGGAYNEQFF. The chain carries TRBV28 and TRBJ2-1; D perhaps matches TRBD2 (6 bases). The germline V gene has CDR1 MDHEN and CDR2 SYDVKM. V was cut by 4 bases and J by 2 bases, with 15 bases left in between. The CDR3 spans 16 residues.

The CDR3 coding sequence is TGTGCCAGCAGCTTAGCAGGGGGGCTTACCAATGAGCAGTTCTTC. Its translation is CASSLAGGLTNEQFF. The chain links TRBV11-1 to TRBJ2-1, with D possibly called TRBD1 or TRBD2 (6 bases each). The CDR3 is 15 amino acids. Looked up from germline, CDR1 is SGHAT and CDR2 is FQDESV (reference sequence). The germline V and J ends were trimmed by 0 bases and 6 bases, with 12 bases remaining between them.

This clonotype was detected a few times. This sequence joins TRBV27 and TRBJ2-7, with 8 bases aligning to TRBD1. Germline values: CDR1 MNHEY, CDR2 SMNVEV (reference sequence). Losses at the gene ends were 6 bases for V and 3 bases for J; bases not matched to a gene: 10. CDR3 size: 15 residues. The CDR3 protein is CASRHTGTGHYEQYF. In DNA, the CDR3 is TGTGCCAGCAGACACACCGGGACAGGACACTACGAGCAGTACTTC.

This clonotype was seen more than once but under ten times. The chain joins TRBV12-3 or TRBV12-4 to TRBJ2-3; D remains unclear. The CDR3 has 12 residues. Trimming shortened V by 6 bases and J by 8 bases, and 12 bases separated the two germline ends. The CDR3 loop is CASSPTYVTQYF. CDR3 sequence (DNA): TGTGCCAGCAGCCCCACCTACGTTACGCAGTATTTT.

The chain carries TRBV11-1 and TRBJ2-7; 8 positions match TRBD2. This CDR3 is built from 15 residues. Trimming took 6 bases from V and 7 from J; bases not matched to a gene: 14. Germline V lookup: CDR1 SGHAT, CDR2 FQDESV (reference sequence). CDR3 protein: CASSMLAGPVGEQYF. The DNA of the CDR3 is TGTGCCAGCAGTATGTTAGCGGGGCCCGTGGGGGAGCAGTACTTC.

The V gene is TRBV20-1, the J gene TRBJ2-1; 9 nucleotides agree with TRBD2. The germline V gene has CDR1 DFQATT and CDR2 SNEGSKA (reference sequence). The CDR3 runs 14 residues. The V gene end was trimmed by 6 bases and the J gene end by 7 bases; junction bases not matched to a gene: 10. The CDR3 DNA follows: TGCAGTGCGATAGCGGGGGCTCGGTTAAATGAGCAGTTCTTC. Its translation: CSAIAGARLNEQFF.

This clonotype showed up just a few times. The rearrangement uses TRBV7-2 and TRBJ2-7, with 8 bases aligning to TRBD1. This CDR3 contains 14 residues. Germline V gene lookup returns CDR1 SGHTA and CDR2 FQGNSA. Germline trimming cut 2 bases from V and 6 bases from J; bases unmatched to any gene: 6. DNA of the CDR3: TGTGCCAGCAGCTTACTTACAGGGGGAGGCGAGCAGTACTTC. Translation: CASSLLTGGGEQYF.

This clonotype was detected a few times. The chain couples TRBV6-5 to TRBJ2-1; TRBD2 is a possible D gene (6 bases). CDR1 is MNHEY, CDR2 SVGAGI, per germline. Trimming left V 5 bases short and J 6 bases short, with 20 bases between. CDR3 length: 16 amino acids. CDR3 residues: CASSRDGSRITNEQFF. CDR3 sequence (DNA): TGTGCCAGCAGTAGAGACGGGAGCCGTATTACCAATGAGCAGTTCTTC.

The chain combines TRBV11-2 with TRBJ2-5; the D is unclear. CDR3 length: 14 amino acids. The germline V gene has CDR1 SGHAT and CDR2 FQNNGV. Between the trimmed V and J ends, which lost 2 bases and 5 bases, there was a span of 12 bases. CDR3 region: CASSLWFLEETQYF. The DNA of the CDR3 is TGTGCCAGCAGCTTATGGTTTCTAGAGGAGACCCAGTACTTC.

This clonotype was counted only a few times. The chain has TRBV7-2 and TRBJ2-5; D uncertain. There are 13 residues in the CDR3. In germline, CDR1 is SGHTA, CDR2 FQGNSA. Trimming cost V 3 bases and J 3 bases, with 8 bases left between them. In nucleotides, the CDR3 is TGTGCCAGCAGCTTTAGTCTGGAAGAGACCCAGTACTTC. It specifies CASSFSLEETQYF.

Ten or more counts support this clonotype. The CDR3 reads CASSLSGAGYTDTQYF. CDR3 bases: TGTGCCAGCAGCTTAAGCGGCGCCGGGTACACAGATACGCAGTATTTT. The V call is TRBV7-2, the J call TRBJ2-3; a weak D match, TRBD2 (5 bases). V shed 2 bases and J shed 2 bases, with 14 bases lying between them. The CDR3 totals 16 residues. Germline values: CDR1 SGHTA, CDR2 FQGNSA.

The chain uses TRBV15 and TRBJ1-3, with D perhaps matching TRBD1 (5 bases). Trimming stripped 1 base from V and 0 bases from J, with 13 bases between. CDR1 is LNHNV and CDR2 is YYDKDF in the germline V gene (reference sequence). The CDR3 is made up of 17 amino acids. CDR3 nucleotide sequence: TGTGCCACCAGCAGAGGGGACGGGATGGGCTCTGGAAACACCATATATTTT. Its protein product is CATSRGDGMGSGNTIYF.

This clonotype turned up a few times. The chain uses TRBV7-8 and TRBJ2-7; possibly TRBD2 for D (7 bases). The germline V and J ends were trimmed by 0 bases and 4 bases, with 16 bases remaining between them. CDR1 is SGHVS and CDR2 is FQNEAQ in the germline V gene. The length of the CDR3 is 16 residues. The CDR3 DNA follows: TGTGCCAGCAGCTTAGCCGCAGGGGACTATCCTTACGAGCAGTACTTC. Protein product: CASSLAAGDYPYEQYF. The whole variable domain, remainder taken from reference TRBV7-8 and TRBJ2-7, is GAGVSQSPRYKVAKRGQDVALRCDPISGHVSLFWYQQALGQGPEFLTYFQNEAQLDKSGLPSDRFFAERPEGSVSTLKIQRTQQEDSAVYLCASSLAAGDYPYEQYFGPGTRLTVT.

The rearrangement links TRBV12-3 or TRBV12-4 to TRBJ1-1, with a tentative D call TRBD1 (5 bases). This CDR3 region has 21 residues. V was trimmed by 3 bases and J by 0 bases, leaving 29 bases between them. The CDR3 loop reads CASSLKARGLRLLDMNTEAFF. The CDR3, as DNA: TGTGCCAGCAGTTTGAAGGCTCGGGGCCTTAGACTGTTAGACATGAACACTGAAGCTTTCTTT.

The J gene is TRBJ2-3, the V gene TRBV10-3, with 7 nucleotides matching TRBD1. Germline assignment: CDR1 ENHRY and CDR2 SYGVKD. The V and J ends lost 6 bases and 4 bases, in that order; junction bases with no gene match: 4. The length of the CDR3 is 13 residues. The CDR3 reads CAISPTGADTQYF. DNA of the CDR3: TGTGCCATCAGCCCTACAGGGGCAGATACGCAGTATTTT.

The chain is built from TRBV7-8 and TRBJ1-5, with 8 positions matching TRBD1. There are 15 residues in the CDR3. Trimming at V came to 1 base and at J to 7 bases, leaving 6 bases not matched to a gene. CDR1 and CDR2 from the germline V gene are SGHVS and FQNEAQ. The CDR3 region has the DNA TGTGCCAGCAGCTTAGGGATGACAGGGGAACAGCCCCAGCATTTT. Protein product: CASSLGMTGEQPQHF.

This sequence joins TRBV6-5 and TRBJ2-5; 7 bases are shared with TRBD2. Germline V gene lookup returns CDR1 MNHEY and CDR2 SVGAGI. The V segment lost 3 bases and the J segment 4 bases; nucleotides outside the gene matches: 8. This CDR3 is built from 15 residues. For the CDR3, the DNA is TGTGCCAGCAGTTATTTGAGCGGGGTGGGAGAGACCCAGTACTTC. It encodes CASSYLSGVGETQYF.